The 16 T cell receptor beta chains below were found in one sample sequenced in a study of identical twins. One entry per CDR3 protein, called by TCRdb with MiXCR from the 5' RACE reads. The data show 520,000 or so distinct CDR3 sequences, 20% to 25% seen once. These same data were also listed under a study on T cells expressing NK-cell markers.

Sequenced input: CD4+ T cells sorted from blood. All receptors derive from a woman between 18 and 29 years old in good health.

The chain is built from TRBV5-1 and TRBJ2-2, with D perhaps TRBD1 (5 bases). Germline values: CDR1 SGHRS, CDR2 YFSETQ. V lost 6 bases, J lost 0 bases, and 12 bases lay in between. This CDR3 has 15 residues. The CDR3 DNA reads as TGCGCCAGCACGGAACAGGCTACGAACACCGGGGAGCTGTTTTTT. Protein product: CASTEQATNTGELFF.

The chain joins TRBV6-2 or TRBV6-3 to TRBJ1-6; no clear D. Trimming left V 4 bases short and J 8 bases short, with 12 bases between. Germline V CDR1 and CDR2: MNHEY, SVGEGT. The CDR3 is 14 amino acids. CDR3 residues: CASSWVPRDSPLHF. The CDR3, as DNA: TGTGCCAGCAGTTGGGTGCCACGGGATTCACCCCTCCACTTT.

The chain joins TRBV7-2 to TRBJ1-1; no reliable D call. Trimming pared 5 bases from V and 5 bases from J, leaving 15 bases between. The V gene's germline CDR1 is SGHTA and CDR2 FQGNSA. This CDR3 has 14 amino acids. The CDR3 protein is CASSPNRVGTEAFF. The DNA for the CDR3 is TGTGCCAGCAGCCCGAATAGGGTGGGAACTGAAGCTTTCTTT.

Here the CDR3 reads CASKPRGSGRSDTQYF. Here the CDR3 DNA reads TGTGCCAGCAAACCTCGAGGTAGCGGGAGATCAGATACGCAGTATTTT. The chain carries TRBV7-2 and TRBJ2-3; 9 nucleotides line up with TRBD2. This CDR3 is 16 amino acids long. V shed 7 bases, J shed 4 bases, and the junction held 12 bases outside the gene matches. Germline CDR1 SGHTA, CDR2 FQGNSA.

The chain carries TRBV6-5 and TRBJ1-4; the D gene is possibly TRBD1 (5 bases). CDR3 length: 14 amino acids. The germline V and J ends were trimmed by 2 bases and 8 bases, with 12 bases remaining between them. Germline V gene sequence: CDR1 MNHEY, CDR2 SVGAGI. In DNA, the CDR3 is TGTGCCAGCAGTTACGCCCCGGGGCGGGAAAAACTGTTTTTT. Translation gives CASSYAPGREKLFF.

This clonotype was detected a few times. The chain has TRBV12-3 or TRBV12-4 and TRBJ1-1; D is perhaps TRBD1 (5 bases). This CDR3 spans 14 amino acids. Trimming took off 2 bases at V and 10 bases at J, with 17 bases between the two ends. CDR3 sequence reads: CASSLYTGDPGAFF. The CDR3 nucleotides read TGTGCCAGCAGTTTATATACCGGGGACCCCGGAGCTTTCTTT.

The genes are TRBV20-1 and TRBJ2-5, with TRBD2 matching over 9 bases. The CDR3 totals 12 residues. V gave up 4 bases and J gave up 4 bases; unmatched junction bases: 1. CDR1 is DFQATT and CDR2 is SNEGSKA in the germline V gene (reference sequence). The CDR3 reads CSAKTSGETQYF. Written as DNA, the CDR3 is TGCAGTGCTAAGACTAGCGGAGAGACCCAGTACTTC.

The rearrangement links TRBV29-1 to TRBJ2-1; 7 bases match TRBD1. With V trimmed by 7 bases and J by 9 bases, 6 bases remained unmatched. CDR1 SQVTM and CDR2 ANQGSEA come from the germline V gene. CDR3 length: 11 amino acids. CDR3 protein: CSGTGDREQFF. CDR3 sequence (DNA): TGCAGCGGAACAGGGGATCGTGAGCAGTTCTTC.

In this sample, this clonotype turned up once. J is TRBJ2-3 and V is TRBV5-4, with D hard to call. Germline V CDR1 and CDR2: SGHNT, YYREEE (reference sequence). V lost 3 bases to trimming and J lost 4 bases, with 12 bases between them. There are 14 residues in the CDR3. CDR3 residues: CASSSRPAADTQYF. The CDR3 DNA reads as TGTGCCAGCAGCTCCCGGCCCGCTGCAGATACGCAGTATTTT.

This clonotype appeared a few times. The chain recombines TRBV3-1 with TRBJ2-4; no clear D gene. Trimming stripped 1 base from V and 8 bases from J, with 15 bases between. The germline gives CDR1 LGHDT, CDR2 YNNKEL (reference sequence). The CDR3 runs 15 residues. This CDR3 reads CASSQAPGIMHIQYF. CDR3 DNA sequence: TGTGCCAGCAGCCAAGCCCCTGGTATCATGCACATTCAGTACTTC. Full variable domain (rest looked up from reference TRBV3-1 and TRBJ2-4): DTAVSQTPKYLVTQMGNDKSIKCEQNLGHDTMYWYKQDSKKFLKIMFSYNNKELIINETVPNRFSPKSPDKAHLNLHINSLELGDSAVYFCASSQAPGIMHIQYFGAGTRLSVL.

The table lists this clonotype with a few counts. The chain has TRBV9 and TRBJ2-1; 8 nucleotides match TRBD2. From germline, CDR1 is SGDLS and CDR2 YYNGEE. The V segment lost 7 bases and the J segment 1 base; nucleotides outside the gene matches: 7. The CDR3 has 15 residues. This CDR3 reads CASSKSGSSYNEQFF. The CDR3 DNA is TGTGCCAGCTCTAAAAGCGGGAGTTCCTACAATGAGCAGTTCTTC.

This chain joins TRBV5-1 and TRBJ2-3; 9 positions match TRBD2. CDR1 is SGHRS, CDR2 YFSETQ, per germline. V shed 4 bases, J shed 5 bases, and the junction held 14 bases outside the gene matches. There are 17 residues in the CDR3. The CDR3 bases are TGCGCCAGCAGCCAAGACCCGCGGGGGGGGACGATAGATACGCAGTATTTT. Amino acid sequence: CASSQDPRGGTIDTQYF.

The sample holds many counts of this clonotype. The J gene is TRBJ2-3, the V gene TRBV4-3, with unresolved D. Deletions cut 0 bases from V and 8 bases from J, with 12 bases between. Germline V gene lookup returns CDR1 LGHNA and CDR2 YSLEER. The CDR3 sequence is 14 residues long. CDR3 in amino acids: CASSQDPAAGTQYF. CDR3 DNA: TGCGCCAGCAGCCAAGATCCCGCCGCTGGTACGCAGTATTTT.

This clonotype was detected a few times. The chain uses TRBV7-2 and TRBJ2-7; 8 bases are shared with TRBD2. Germline lookup yields CDR1 SGHTA and CDR2 FQGNSA. V lost 5 bases to trimming and J lost 7 bases; unmatched junction nucleotides: 13. The CDR3 extends over 15 amino acids. DNA of the CDR3: TGTGCCAGCAGCCTAATTGGACTAGCTCCAGCGGAGCAGTACTTC. Its translation is CASSLIGLAPAEQYF.

The rearrangement links TRBV12-3 or TRBV12-4 to TRBJ2-3; D unclear. The CDR3 length is 14 residues. V was shortened by 10 bases and J by 0 bases, with 14 bases between the two germline ends. CDR3 protein: CATTAGPSTDTQYF. CDR3 nucleotides: TGTGCCACAACCGCAGGACCCAGCACAGATACGCAGTATTTT.

Here the CDR3 DNA reads TGTGCCAGCAGCCCTAAAGGAATATACAACACTGAAGCTTTCTTT. Its translation: CASSPKGIYNTEAFF. The chain employs TRBV7-6 and TRBJ1-1; D is undetermined. Per the germline V gene, CDR1 is SGHVS and CDR2 is FNYEAQ. This CDR3 spans 15 amino acids. V lost 5 bases and J 2 bases, leaving 15 bases between the germline ends.